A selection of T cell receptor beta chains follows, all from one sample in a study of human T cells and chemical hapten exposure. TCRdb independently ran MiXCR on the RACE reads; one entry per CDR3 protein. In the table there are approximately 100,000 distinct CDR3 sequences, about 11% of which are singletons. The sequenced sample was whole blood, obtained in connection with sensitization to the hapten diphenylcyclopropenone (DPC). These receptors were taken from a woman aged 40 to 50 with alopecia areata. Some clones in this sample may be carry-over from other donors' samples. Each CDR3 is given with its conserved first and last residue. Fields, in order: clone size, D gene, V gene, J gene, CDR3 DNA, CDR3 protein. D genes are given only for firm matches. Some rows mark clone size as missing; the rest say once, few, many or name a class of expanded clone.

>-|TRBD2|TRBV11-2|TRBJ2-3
TGTGCCAGCAGCTTAATGCTAGCGGGGGGGGATACGCAGTATTTT
CASSLMLAGGDTQYF
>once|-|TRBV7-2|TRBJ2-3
TGTGCCAGCAGCTTAGCGTTCGACGGGAGTTCTGAAGATACGCAGTATTTT
CASSLAFDGSSEDTQYF
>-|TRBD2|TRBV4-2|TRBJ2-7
TGTGCCAGCAGCCAAGGGAGGCGGGAGGACTCCTACGAGCAGTACTTC
CASSQGRREDSYEQYF
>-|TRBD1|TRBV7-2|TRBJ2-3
TGTGCCAGCAGCCGACAGGGGGCAGATACGCAGTATTTT
CASSRQGADTQYF
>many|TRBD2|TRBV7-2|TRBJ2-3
TGTGCCAGCAGCACAACTAGCGAACACACAGATACGCAGTATTTT
CASSTTSEHTDTQYF
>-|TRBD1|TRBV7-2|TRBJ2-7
TGTGCCAGCAGCTTAGCGGACAGGGGGTTATACTACGAGCAGTACTTC
CASSLADRGLYYEQYF
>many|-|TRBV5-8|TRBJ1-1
TGTGCCAGCAGCTTGGTATGGCACGAAGCTTTCTTT
CASSLVWHEAFF
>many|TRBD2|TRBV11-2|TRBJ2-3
TGTGCCAGCAGCTTCGGGGCTAGCGGGAGTCCAGATACGCAGTATTTT
CASSFGASGSPDTQYF
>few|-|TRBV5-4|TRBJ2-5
TGTGCCAGCAGCTTGGGAGACAGGCAAGAGACCCAGTACTTC
CASSLGDRQETQYF
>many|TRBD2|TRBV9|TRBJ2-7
TGTGCCAGCAGCTCAAACCCGGGACTAGCGGGGGTTAGTGGCTACGAGCAGTACTTC
CASSSNPGLAGVSGYEQYF
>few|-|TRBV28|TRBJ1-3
TGTGCCAGCAGCCGTTATAAGGGCGGCGGTTTAGACACCATATATTTT
CASSRYKGGGLDTIYF
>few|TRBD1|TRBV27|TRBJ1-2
TGTGCCAGCAGTCCCCGGACAGGGAACTATGGCTACACCTTC
CASSPRTGNYGYTF
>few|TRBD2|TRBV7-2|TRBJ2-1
TGTGCCAGCAGCCCCGGGATAAAGCGGGAGGGACTATACAATGAGCAGTTCTTC
CASSPGIKREGLYNEQFF
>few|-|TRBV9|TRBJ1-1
TGTGCCAGCAGCTCCAACGTCGGGAACACTGAAGCTTTCTTT
CASSSNVGNTEAFF
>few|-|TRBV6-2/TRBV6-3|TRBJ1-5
TGTGCCAGCACCCGGGACGGGAGAAATCAGCCCCAGCATTTT
CASTRDGRNQPQHF
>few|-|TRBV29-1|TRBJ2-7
TGCAGCGTTGAAATCCCTAACAGGCCCTCCTACGAGCAGTACTTC
CSVEIPNRPSYEQYF
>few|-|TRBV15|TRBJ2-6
TGTGCCACCAGCACCATGGGGCTGAGGTCTGGGGCCAACGTCCTGACTTTC
CATSTMGLRSGANVLTF
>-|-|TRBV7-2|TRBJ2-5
TGTGCCAGCAGCTTAGGTGAGACCCAGTGCTTC
CASSLGETQCF
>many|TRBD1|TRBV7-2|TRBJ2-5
TGTGCCAGCAGCTTAGCTGGTACGAGGACAGGCCAAGAGACCCAGTACTTC
CASSLAGTRTGQETQYF
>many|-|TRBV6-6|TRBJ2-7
TGTGCCAGCAGTCCCCACAACTACGAGCAGTACTTC
CASSPHNYEQYF
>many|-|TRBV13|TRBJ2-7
TGTGCCAGCAGCTTGGCGGGTTCCTACGAGCAGTACTTC
CASSLAGSYEQYF
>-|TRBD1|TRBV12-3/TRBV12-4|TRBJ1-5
TGTGCCAGCAGTTTTACAGGGGCGACCGGCCAGCCCCAGCATTTT
CASSFTGATGQPQHF
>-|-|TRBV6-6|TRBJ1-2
TGTGCCAGCAGTTCCGGAATCCCAGGCGGCTATGGCTACACCTTC
CASSSGIPGGYGYTF
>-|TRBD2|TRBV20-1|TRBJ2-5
TGCAGTTCTTCTAGCGGGGGGGCGGGAGAGACCCAGTACTTC
CSSSSGGAGETQYF
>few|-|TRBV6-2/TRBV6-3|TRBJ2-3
TGTGCCAGCAGCCTGGAGGTCGTTAGCACAGATACGCAGTATTTT
CASSLEVVSTDTQYF
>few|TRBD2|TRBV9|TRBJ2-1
TGTGCCAGCGGGGCGGGAGGCTCTATCTACAATGAGCAGTTCTTC
CASGAGGSIYNEQFF
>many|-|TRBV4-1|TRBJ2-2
TGCGCCAGCAGCCAAGCAACGAGCAGGGCCACCGGGGAGCTGTTTTTT
CASSQATSRATGELFF
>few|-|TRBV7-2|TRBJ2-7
TGTGCCAGCAGCCGTCTAGACCCACCCGGGGAGCAGTACTTC
CASSRLDPPGEQYF
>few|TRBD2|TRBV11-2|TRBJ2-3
TGTGCCAGCAGCTTTGCTAGCGGCACGCAGTATTTT
CASSFASGTQYF